The source of this T cell receptor (beta chain) is a study of blood T cell repertoires in COVID-19. Study at large: Whether acute or convalescent, the COVID-19 samples came from the United States, Italy and Spain. T cells, B-cell-depleted T cells, or PBMCs supplied cDNA or gDNA.

The method was immunoSEQ multiplex PCR; TCRdb's version includes in-frame clones alone and lacks a portion of them. The table lists about 200,000 clones, 65% to 85% of them singletons. Sequenced input: peripheral blood. The clonotype originates from a woman between 50 and 59 years old with acute or convalescent COVID-19.

The DNA of the CDR3 is TGTGCCACCAGTGATCCTAAGAGGAACACTGAAGCTTTCTTT. Translated, it gives CATSDPKRNTEAFF. The rearrangement joins TRBV24-1 to TRBJ1-1; D is unresolved. V was shortened by 3 bases and J by 1 base, with 8 bases between the two germline ends. This CDR3 contains 14 residues. In germline, CDR1 is KGHDR, CDR2 SFDVKD.